Sequencing of this T cell receptor beta chain was carried out in a study of shared clonotypes between healthy human individuals. Study observations and caveats: Around 4.7% was the fraction of naive CD4 clonotypes found shared across a few donors. Clonotype sharing across donors was expected to vary with sequencing depth.

Of note for this clone: Its antigen is as yet unknown.

Caucasian adults living in Nashville, Tennessee, provided all samples. Partitioning of CD4+ cells yielded a CD45RA+ naive subset and a CD45RA-negative memory subset. The germline V gene has CDR1 MDHEN and CDR2 SYDVKM. CDR3 length: 13 residues. Deletions cut 6 bases from V and 1 base from J, with 9 bases between. Sequenced by immunoSEQ multiplex PCR; TCRdb stores in-frame clones only, minus some. The sample yields about 1.5 million clones, 95% to 99% seen once. The clonotype was recovered from a man under 40 in good health. Sequencing was carried out using naive CD4+ T cells sorted from blood. Subset described: CD45RA+ positively selected. J is TRBJ1-1 and V is TRBV28; TRBD1 might be the D (6 bases). The CDR3 sequence: CASRPGQNTEAFF. The CDR3 region has the DNA TGTGCCAGCAGGCCGGGACAGAACACTGAAGCTTTCTTT.